The rows below give T cell receptor beta chains drawn from one sample of a study of identical twins. TCRdb re-called the 5' RACE reads with MiXCR, one entry per CDR3 protein. This table holds about 660,000 distinct CDR3 sequences, around 8.3% found once. The same sample was also studied in work on yellow fever vaccine responses in identical twins.

The sequenced material came from PBMCs. The receptors shown here come from a woman younger than 35 in good health. The CDR3 runs from the conserved cysteine through the conserved F or W. The order of the fields is V gene, clone size, D gene, CDR3 length, J gene, CDR3 protein, CDR3 DNA. D genes are given only for firm matches. Clone size, where shown, is once, few, many, or a class for clones that have expanded.

TRBV29-1	few	TRBD2	14	TRBJ2-1	CSVGREGHYNEQFF	TGCAGCGTTGGGCGGGAGGGCCATTACAATGAGCAGTTCTTC
TRBV2	-	-	13	TRBJ2-5	CASTWSGVETQYF	TGTGCCAGCACCTGGTCCGGGGTTGAGACCCAGTACTTC
TRBV12-3/TRBV12-4	many	TRBD1	14	TRBJ1-1	CASSRTGGYTEAFF	TGTGCCAGCAGTCGGACAGGGGGGTACACTGAAGCTTTCTTT
TRBV7-9	-	-	14	TRBJ2-3	CASRDTGSTDTQYF	TGTGCCAGCAGGGATACGGGGTCAACAGATACGCAGTATTTT
TRBV29-1	many	-	15	TRBJ2-5	CSAPVGPRAPETQYF	TGCAGCGCCCCGGTGGGGCCCAGGGCGCCAGAGACCCAGTACTTC
TRBV27	few	-	14	TRBJ2-7	CASPWRAEAYEQYF	TGTGCCAGCCCCTGGAGGGCTGAAGCTTACGAGCAGTACTTC
TRBV29-1	few	-	13	TRBJ1-1	CSGNRRDSNGAFF	TGCAGCGGGAATCGACGGGATAGCAACGGGGCTTTCTTT
TRBV5-1	many	-	13	TRBJ2-1	CASSFQINNEQFF	TGCGCCAGCAGCTTCCAGATTAACAATGAGCAGTTCTTC
TRBV6-2/TRBV6-3	-	-	16	TRBJ2-7	CASSYSHGASSYEQYF	TGTGCCAGCAGTTACTCTCACGGGGCTAGCTCCTACGAGCAGTACTTC
TRBV29-1	many	TRBD1	13	TRBJ2-7	CSVPGTGFYEQYF	TGCAGCGTACCCGGGACAGGGTTTTACGAGCAGTACTTC
TRBV20-1	-	TRBD2	13	TRBJ2-1	CSGGLAGVSEQFF	TGCAGTGGGGGGCTAGCGGGAGTGAGTGAGCAGTTCTTC
TRBV11-2	-	TRBD2	15	TRBJ2-7	CASSLLAGVNHEQYF	TGTGCCAGCAGCTTACTAGCGGGAGTGAATCACGAGCAGTACTTC
TRBV20-1	few	TRBD2	15	TRBJ2-1	CSARGYGGAYNEQFF	TGCAGTGCTAGGGGCTACGGGGGGGCCTACAATGAGCAGTTCTTC
TRBV6-1	-	-	15	TRBJ1-1	CASSAGVQGYTEAFF	TGTGCCAGCAGCGCAGGGGTACAGGGCTACACTGAAGCTTTCTTT
TRBV2	-	-	15	TRBJ2-3	CASSEGGWSTDTQYF	TGTGCCAGCAGTGAAGGAGGATGGAGCACAGATACGCAGTATTTT
TRBV4-2	many	-	15	TRBJ2-5	CASSQDRTSQETQYF	TGTGCCAGCAGCCAAGATCGGACCAGCCAAGAGACCCAGTACTTC
TRBV29-1	-	-	17	TRBJ2-6	CSVEGVQGISGANVLTF	TGCAGCGTTGAAGGGGTACAGGGTATCTCTGGGGCCAACGTCCTGACTTTC
TRBV27	few	-	15	TRBJ2-2	CASSSVTGRAGELFF	TGTGCCAGCAGTTCAGTTACAGGACGCGCCGGGGAGCTGTTTTTT
TRBV2	-	TRBD1	15	TRBJ2-5	CASRRTGILQETQYF	TGTGCCAGCAGGAGGACAGGGATTCTACAAGAGACCCAGTACTTC
TRBV7-2	many	-	17	TRBJ2-1	CASSLVGGRQGWNEQFF	TGTGCCAGCAGCTTAGTAGGGGGGAGACAGGGATGGAATGAGCAGTTCTTC
TRBV6-1	-	TRBD1	14	TRBJ2-1	CASTIGDSYNEQFF	TGTGCCAGCACCATAGGGGACAGCTACAATGAGCAGTTCTTC
TRBV19	few	-	14	TRBJ1-1	CASSIGWGAIEAFF	TGTGCCAGTAGTATCGGTTGGGGGGCTATAGAAGCTTTCTTT
TRBV20-1	-	-	16	TRBJ2-3	CSARDFLGGLADTQYF	TGCAGTGCTAGAGATTTCTTGGGGGGACTGGCAGATACGCAGTATTTT
TRBV7-9	many	-	14	TRBJ2-1	CASSLAFSTTEQFF	TGTGCCAGCAGCTTAGCCTTCTCTACGACTGAGCAGTTCTTC
TRBV20-1	few	-	16	TRBJ2-1	CSARAGQMVGYNEQFF	TGCAGTGCTAGAGCAGGACAAATGGTAGGCTACAATGAGCAGTTCTTC
TRBV29-1	many	TRBD1	13	TRBJ1-2	CSVGTVFNYGYTF	TGCAGCGTGGGGACAGTTTTTAACTATGGCTACACCTTC
TRBV6-5	many	-	13	TRBJ2-7	CASSSPPKREQYF	TGTGCCAGCAGTTCCCCCCCGAAGCGCGAGCAGTACTTC
TRBV20-1	few	TRBD2	17	TRBJ2-1	CSGRGLAGMSSYNEQFF	TGCAGTGGGCGCGGACTAGCGGGGATGAGCTCCTACAATGAGCAGTTCTTC
TRBV5-6	-	TRBD2	17	TRBJ2-2	CASSFRLAGALTGELFF	TGTGCCAGCAGCTTTCGACTAGCGGGGGCCCTCACCGGGGAGCTGTTTTTT
TRBV7-2	few	TRBD1	16	TRBJ2-3	CASRRWRQGATDTQYF	TGTGCCAGCAGACGATGGAGACAGGGGGCAACAGATACGCAGTATTTT
TRBV24-1	many	TRBD2	16	TRBJ2-1	CATSDRLAGVVNEQFF	TGTGCCACCAGTGATAGACTAGCGGGAGTCGTCAATGAGCAGTTCTTC
TRBV7-2	many	-	13	TRBJ1-2	CASSQTAINGYTF	TGTGCCAGCAGCCAGACAGCTATTAATGGCTACACCTTC
TRBV15	few	TRBD2	15	TRBJ2-3	CATSREAGGLDTQYF	TGTGCCACCAGCAGAGAAGCGGGGGGGCTTGATACGCAGTATTTT
TRBV6-5	many	-	11	TRBJ2-1	CASSYLNEQFF	TGTGCCAGCAGTTACCTTAATGAGCAGTTCTTC
TRBV6-2/TRBV6-3	-	-	13	TRBJ2-1	CASRRVALSEQFF	TGTGCCAGCAGGCGCGTCGCGTTAAGTGAGCAGTTCTTC
TRBV10-3	few	-	15	TRBJ2-1	CAISGGDPSYNEQFF	TGTGCCATCAGTGGGGGGGACCCCTCCTACAATGAGCAGTTCTTC
TRBV10-3	-	-	13	TRBJ1-2	CAIRSQGYYGYTF	TGTGCCATCAGATCTCAGGGGTACTATGGCTACACCTTC
TRBV24-1	-	-	13	TRBJ2-1	CATRDSTNNEQFF	TGTGCCACCAGGGACTCAACGAACAATGAGCAGTTCTTC
TRBV7-2	-	-	14	TRBJ2-7	CASSLVGIVYEQYF	TGTGCCAGCAGCTTAGTCGGCATCGTCTACGAGCAGTACTTC
TRBV28	many	-	15	TRBJ2-7	CASSLGTFPYYEQYF	TGTGCCAGCAGTTTAGGGACCTTTCCGTACTACGAGCAGTACTTC
TRBV14	many	-	14	TRBJ2-1	CASSEPQPGHEQFF	TGTGCCAGCAGCGAACCCCAGCCCGGCCATGAGCAGTTCTTC